The source of this T cell receptor beta chain is a study of shared clonotypes between healthy human individuals. Study-wide points: Clonotypes which were not shared had lower generation probabilities than clonotypes that all four donors shared. When naive CD4 clonotypes were compared across a handful of donors, approximately 4.9% were shared. It was only blood that was sampled, and tissue repertoires likely differ.

TCRdb's copy holds only in-frame clones and misses some; the assay was immunoSEQ multiplex PCR. The repertoire includes some 2.1 million clones, 85% to 95% of them detected once, and about 0.13% sits in the top ten. Concerning this clone: Its specificity is unknown.

V lost 1 base to trimming and J lost 12 bases, with 10 bases between them. Germline V gene sequence: CDR1 SGHVS, CDR2 FQNEAQ. The CDR3 loop spans 12 amino acids. The sequence was collected from a man in his late teens or twenties in good health. Sequencing was performed on naive CD4+ T cells sorted from blood. Noted subset: CD45RA+ positively selected. The J gene is TRBJ2-1, the V gene TRBV7-8; TRBD1 might be the D (6 bases). CDR3 coding DNA: TGTGCCAGCAGCTTAGAGTCGACAGGGCAGTTCTTC. This encodes CASSLESTGQFF.